This TCR beta chain was sequenced during a study of OX40 agonist ivuxolimab in advanced cancers. People who had autoimmune disease history or systemic immunosuppression were excluded. Only in-frame clones appear in the TCRdb table, and some are missing; sequencing was by immunoSEQ multiplex PCR. Here the sample spans 40,000 to 60,000 clones, 88% being singletons. The CDR3 is 14 amino acids. Trimming took 6 bases from V and 8 from J; bases not matched to a gene: 13. Germline V CDR1 and CDR2: SQVTM, ANQGSEA. V usage is TRBV29-1 and J usage is TRBJ1-2, with TRBD1 identical over 9 bases. This sample comprised CD4+ or CD8+ T cells sorted from blood, obtained in a trial of the OX40 agonist ivuxolimab. The sequence was collected from an adult with an advanced solid tumor such as melanoma, head and neck, liver or kidney cancer. The chain's CDR3 is CSVKPGQGENGYTF. The CDR3 nucleotides read TGCAGCGTAAAGCCGGGACAGGGCGAGAACGGCTACACCTTC. Supplemented by reference TRBV29-1 and TRBJ1-2, the full variable domain reads SAVISQKPSRDICQRGTSLTIQCQVDSQVTMMFWYRQQPGQSLTLIATANQGSEATYESGFVIDKFPISRPNLTFSTLTVSNMSPEDSSIYLCSVKPGQGENGYTFGSGTRLTVV.